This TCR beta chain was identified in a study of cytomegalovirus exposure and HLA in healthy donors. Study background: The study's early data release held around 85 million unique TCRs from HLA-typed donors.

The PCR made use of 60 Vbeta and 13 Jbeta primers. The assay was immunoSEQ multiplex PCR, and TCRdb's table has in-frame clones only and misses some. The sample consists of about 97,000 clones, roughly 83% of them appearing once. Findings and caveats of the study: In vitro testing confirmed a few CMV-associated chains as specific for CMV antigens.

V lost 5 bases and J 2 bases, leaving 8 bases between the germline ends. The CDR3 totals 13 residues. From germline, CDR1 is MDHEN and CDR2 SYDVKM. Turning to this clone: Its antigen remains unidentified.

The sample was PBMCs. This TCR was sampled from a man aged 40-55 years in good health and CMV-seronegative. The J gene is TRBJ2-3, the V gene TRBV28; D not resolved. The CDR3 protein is CASSPPSTDTQYF. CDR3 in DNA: TGTGCCAGCAGTCCTCCGTCCACAGATACGCAGTATTTT. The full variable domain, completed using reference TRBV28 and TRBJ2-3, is DVKVTQSSRYLVKRTGEKVFLECVQDMDHENMFWYRQDPGLGLRLIYFSYDVKMKEKGDIPEGYSVSREKKERFSLILESASTNQTSMYLCASSPPSTDTQYFGPGTRLTVL.